Each of the 23 T cell receptor beta chains below was sequenced from the same sample in a study of blood T cell repertoires in COVID-19. Sequenced by immunoSEQ multiplex PCR; TCRdb stores in-frame clones only, minus some. The sample comprises approximately 57,000 clones, around nine tenths of which are singletons, and 4% rests with the top ten. The source material was peripheral blood. Receptor source: a man in his forties or fifties with acute or convalescent COVID-19.

This clone was seen a handful of times. The CDR3 DNA reads TGTGCCATCAGTGAGTCGGAGCTGTACTACTCTGGAAACACCATATATTTT. As protein: CAISESELYYSGNTIYF. V is TRBV10-3 and J is TRBJ1-3; D ambiguous. Germline loops: CDR1 ENHRY, CDR2 SYGVKD. V was pared by 0 bases and J by 0 bases, with 12 bases between. This CDR3 comprises 17 residues.

The genes are TRBV7-3 and TRBJ2-5; 11 positions match TRBD1. This CDR3 is 16 amino acids long. V lost 4 bases, J lost 5 bases, and 9 bases stayed unmatched. Germline-derived CDR1 and CDR2 are SGHTA and FQGTGA. CDR3 nucleotides: TGTGCCAGCAGCTACAGCGGGGACAGGGGGTGGGAGACCCAGTACTTC. Amino acids: CASSYSGDRGWETQYF.

The chain is built from TRBV6-5 and TRBJ1-2; 10 nucleotides align to TRBD1. The CDR3 has 15 amino acids. The trim removed 6 bases at V and 7 bases at J, leaving 11 bases unmatched. The germline gives CDR1 MNHEY, CDR2 SVGAGI. In DNA form, the CDR3 reads TGTGCCAGCAGCCACCCTGGACAGGGGGTCGGTGGCTACACCTTC. Protein sequence: CASSHPGQGVGGYTF.

The gene calls are TRBV19 and TRBJ1-2; 7 nucleotides match TRBD1. Germline V gene lookup returns CDR1 LNHDA and CDR2 SQIVND (reference sequence). The CDR3 is made up of 13 amino acids. Trimming took 4 bases from V and 8 from J; bases not matched to a gene: 7. The CDR3 sequence is CASSNRQGYGYTF. The CDR3 DNA reads TGTGCCAGTAGTAATAGACAGGGATACGGCTACACCTTC.

V gene TRBV6-5 combines with J gene TRBJ1-2; TRBD1 matches 8 bases. The V gene's germline CDR1 is MNHEY and CDR2 SVGAGI. V lost 6 bases, J lost 4 bases, and 7 bases stayed unmatched. CDR3 length: 14 residues. The CDR3 region is CASRNRQGSYGYTF. As DNA, the CDR3 is TGTGCCAGCAGAAATCGACAGGGGAGCTATGGCTACACCTTC.

The chain is built from TRBV29-1 and TRBJ1-1; D is uncertain. V shed 5 bases and J shed 4 bases, with 11 bases lying between them. Germline V gene data show CDR1 as SQVTM and CDR2 as ANQGSEA. The CDR3 runs to 12 residues. For the CDR3, the DNA is TGCAGCGTTTCCACCCCCAGCACTGAAGCTTTCTTT. This codes for CSVSTPSTEAFF.

The V and J genes are TRBV5-1 and TRBJ2-3; TRBD2 matches at 7 bases. The junction had 7 bases not matched to a gene; V was cut back by 6 bases and J by 3 bases. Germline lookup yields CDR1 SGHRS and CDR2 YFSETQ. The CDR3 loop spans 14 amino acids. Here the CDR3 DNA reads TGCGCCAGCACCTCGCCCGGGGGGACAGATACGCAGTATTTT. This encodes CASTSPGGTDTQYF.

The chain is built from TRBV7-3 and TRBJ2-2; 9 nucleotides align to TRBD1. CDR3 size: 18 residues. The germline CDR1 and CDR2 sequences are SGHTA and FQGTGA. Unmatched junction bases numbered 10, after V lost 4 bases and J lost 1 base. DNA of the CDR3: TGTGCCAGCAGCTCAGCCGGGACAGGGTACAGGAACACCGGGGAGCTGTTTTTT. Amino acids: CASSSAGTGYRNTGELFF.

J is TRBJ2-7 and V is TRBV28; D might be TRBD2 (7 bases). The CDR3 runs to 14 residues. Trimming pared 6 bases from V and 4 bases from J, leaving 16 bases between. The germline V gene has CDR1 MDHEN and CDR2 SYDVKM. The CDR3, as DNA: TGTGCCAGCAGACCAACGGGGGGCGGTTACGAGCAGTACTTC. Translated: CASRPTGGGYEQYF.

The V call is TRBV7-3, the J call TRBJ2-1, with 9 bases lining up with TRBD1. Trimming cost V 4 bases and J 1 base; bases outside gene matches: 2. Per the germline V gene, CDR1 is SGHTA and CDR2 is FQGTGA. The CDR3 length is 15 residues. CDR3 nucleotide sequence: TGTGCCAGCAGCTCCGACAGGGGGTCCTACAATGAGCAGTTCTTC. Amino acid sequence: CASSSDRGSYNEQFF. The full variable domain, completed using reference TRBV7-3 and TRBJ2-1, is GAGVSQTPSNKVTEKGKYVELRCDPISGHTALYWYRQSLGQGPEFLIYFQGTGAADDSGLPNDRFFAVRPEGSVSTLKIQRTERGDSAVYLCASSSDRGSYNEQFFGPGTRLTVL.

The genes are TRBV11-3 and TRBJ2-2, with 11 nucleotides matching TRBD1. The CDR3 runs 15 residues. The germline V gene has CDR1 SGHNT and CDR2 YENEEA. With V trimmed by 5 bases and J by 4 bases, 3 bases remained unmatched. CDR3 bases: TGTGCCAGCAGCCCCGGGACAGGGGGCACCGGGGAGCTGTTTTTT. Amino acid sequence: CASSPGTGGTGELFF.

The V and J genes are TRBV10-2 and TRBJ2-1, with 7 bases aligning to TRBD2. The CDR3 contains 13 residues. CDR1 is WSHSY, CDR2 SAAADI, per germline. The V segment lost 6 bases and the J segment 3 bases; nucleotides outside the gene matches: 2. CDR3 protein: CASRLAFYNEQFF. For the CDR3, the DNA is TGCGCCAGCAGACTAGCGTTCTACAATGAGCAGTTCTTC.

The chain carries TRBV3-1 (or the pseudogene TRBV3-2) and TRBJ2-2; 9 bases agree with TRBD1. This CDR3 has 15 residues. The J segment lost 4 bases and the V segment lost 6 bases, leaving 6 bases of the junction unmatched. Germline V gene lookup returns CDR1 LGHDT and CDR2 YNNKEL (reference sequence). The CDR3 protein is CASRYRDRATGELFF. The CDR3 DNA reads TGTGCCAGCAGGTACCGGGACAGGGCCACCGGGGAGCTGTTTTTT.

This clone was picked up one time. The rearrangement joins TRBV19 to TRBJ1-1; a weak D match, TRBD1 (6 bases). Trimming shortened V by 6 bases and J by 8 bases, and 13 bases separated the two germline ends. The CDR3 has 12 residues. Germline V gene lookup returns CDR1 LNHDA and CDR2 SQIVND (reference sequence). CDR3 sequence (DNA): TGTGCCAGTAGCCTAGGGGGGGGAGAAGCTTTCTTT. This sequence encodes CASSLGGGEAFF. Filled out from reference TRBV19 and TRBJ1-1, the complete variable domain reads DGGITQSPKYLFRKEGQNVTLSCEQNLNHDAMYWYRQDPGQGLRLIYYSQIVNDFQKGDIAEGYSVSREKKESFPLTVTSAQKNPTAFYLCASSLGGGEAFFGQGTRLTVV.

DNA for the CDR3: TGTGCCAGCTCACCACTTGGGCTGAACACTGAAGCTTTCTTT. Amino acid sequence: CASSPLGLNTEAFF. The chain is built from TRBV18 and TRBJ1-1; the D is unclear. The CDR3 length is 14 residues. The germline V gene encodes CDR1 KGHSH and CDR2 LQKENI. V was cut by 1 base and J by 0 bases, with 6 bases left in between. Full variable domain (missing parts from reference TRBV18 and TRBJ1-1): NAGVMQNPRHLVRRRGQEARLRCSPMKGHSHVYWYRQLPEEGLKFMVYLQKENIIDESGMPKERFSAEFPKEGPSILRIQQVVRGDSAAYFCASSPLGLNTEAFFGQGTRLTVV.

V and J are TRBV6-1 and TRBJ2-2; D unclear. The CDR3 has 16 amino acids. Germline CDR1 is MNHNS and CDR2 is SASEGT. Trimming pared 4 bases from V and 4 bases from J, leaving 16 bases between. The CDR3 loop is CASSASRRVGTGELFF. The CDR3 nucleotides are TGTGCCAGCAGTGCCTCCCGGAGAGTGGGCACCGGGGAGCTGTTTTTT.

This chain joins TRBV11-2 and TRBJ1-4, with TRBD1 matching over 7 bases. CDR3 size: 15 residues. Germline V lookup: CDR1 SGHAT, CDR2 FQNNGV. Germline trimming cut 2 bases from V and 4 bases from J; bases unmatched to any gene: 4. As DNA, the CDR3 is TGTGCCAGCAGCTTACAGGGGGATCTTAATGAAAAACTGTTTTTT. Protein sequence: CASSLQGDLNEKLFF.

This clone appeared a few times. The rearrangement links TRBV7-3 to TRBJ2-5, with 10 bases matching TRBD1. Germline V lookup: CDR1 SGHTA, CDR2 FQGTGA. The CDR3 sequence is 17 residues long. V shed 1 base, J shed 2 bases, and the junction held 7 bases outside the gene matches. CDR3 nucleotides: TGTGCCAGCAGCTTAAACCCTGACAGGGGGCCACAAGAGACCCAGTACTTC. It translates to CASSLNPDRGPQETQYF.

The CDR3 region is CATSDLSQGASTDTQYF. As DNA, the CDR3 is TGTGCCACCAGTGATTTGTCTCAGGGGGCTAGCACAGATACGCAGTATTTT. J is TRBJ2-3 and V is TRBV24-1, with TRBD1 identical over 8 bases. The CDR3 covers 17 residues. Germline assignment: CDR1 KGHDR and CDR2 SFDVKD. The trim removed 0 bases at V and 0 bases at J, leaving 4 bases unmatched.

The gene calls are TRBV6-5 and TRBJ2-4, with D perhaps matching TRBD2 (6 bases). Germline assignment: CDR1 MNHEY and CDR2 SVGAGI. There are 14 residues in the CDR3. V lost 6 bases to trimming and J lost 0 bases, with 9 bases between them. In DNA form, the CDR3 reads TGTGCCAGCAGCGGGGGACTAGCCAAAAACATTCAGTACTTC. Residues: CASSGGLAKNIQYF.

The chain recombines TRBV9 with TRBJ2-1, with 11 bases identical to TRBD2. Germline V CDR1 and CDR2: SGDLS, YYNGEE. CDR3 length equals 18 residues. V shed 3 bases and J 1 base; nucleotides not matched to a gene: 9. CDR3 nucleotide sequence: TGTGCCAGCAGCGCCTCTAGCGGGGGGCGATGGTCCTACAATGAGCAGTTCTTC. Protein: CASSASSGGRWSYNEQFF. Variable domain in full (rest from reference TRBV9 and TRBJ2-1): DSGVTQTPKHLITATGQRVTLRCSPRSGDLSVYWYQQSLDQGLQFLIQYYNGEERAKGNILERFSAQQFPDLHSELNLSSLELGDSALYFCASSASSGGRWSYNEQFFGPGTRLTVL.

Regarding this clone: One end of the junction varies from germline; a read error may be responsible. The chain is built from TRBV9 and TRBJ2-7; no firm D call. Germline CDR1 SGDLS, CDR2 YYNGEE. This CDR3 spans 9 amino acids. In DNA form, the CDR3 reads TGTGGCAGCTACTACGAGCAGTACTTC. This codes for CGSYYEQYF.

This clone appeared a few times. The chain is built from TRBV18 and TRBJ1-4, with 7 bases lining up with TRBD1. The CDR3 runs 14 residues. Germline V gene data show CDR1 as KGHSH and CDR2 as LQKENI. Trimming removed 6 bases from V and 8 bases from J; junction bases left unmatched: 9. The CDR3 loop is CASSHDRVSEKLFF. CDR3 coding DNA: TGTGCCAGCTCCCACGACAGGGTGAGCGAAAAACTGTTTTTT.